These T cell receptor beta chains were read from a single sample in a study of blood T cell repertoires in COVID-19. Measured with immunoSEQ multiplex PCR; TCRdb has only the in-frame clones, and not every one. The sample has approximately 320,000 clones; around 90% are singletons. Sequencing was carried out using PBMCs or T cells enriched from blood (not recorded which). The receptors were gathered from a man in his fifties or sixties who had recovered from COVID-19. CDR3s include the opening cysteine and the closing phenylalanine or tryptophan. D genes are given only for firm matches. Expanded clones are given a class, and other clones once, few, many or no size at all.

>TRBV4-3|.|few|TRBJ1-1
TGCGCCAGCAGCCAAGAGCTGGGACGCTTAGGGGGCACTGAAGCTTTCTTT
CASSQELGRLGGTEAFF
>TRBV18|.|.|TRBJ1-1
TGTGCCAGCGCCCAGGGGATGAACACTGAAGCTTTCTTT
CASAQGMNTEAFF
>TRBV19|.|.|TRBJ2-1
TGTGCCAGTAGTACCAAGGACTATTATGGACCCCACAATGAGCAGTTCTTC
CASSTKDYYGPHNEQFF
>TRBV30|.|.|TRBJ1-1
TGTGCCTGGAGCCTATTTATGAACACTGAAGCTTTCTTT
CAWSLFMNTEAFF
>TRBV5-1|TRBD1|.|TRBJ1-6
TGCGCCAGCAGCTCCGGGACAGGCTTATATAATTCACCCCTCCACTTT
CASSSGTGLYNSPLHF
>TRBV11-2|TRBD2|few|TRBJ2-7
TGTGCCAGCAGCCATACTAGGGAGGGGAACGAGCAGTACTTC
CASSHTREGNEQYF
>TRBV28|.|few|TRBJ1-4
TGTGCCAGCAAACGATCGGGATTCGGGGAAAAACTGTTTTTT
CASKRSGFGEKLFF
>TRBV25-1|.|.|TRBJ1-4
TGTGCCAGCAGTGAATACGCAACTAATGAAAAACTGTTTTTT
CASSEYATNEKLFF
>TRBV12-5|TRBD1|.|TRBJ2-1
TGTGCTAGTGGTTCGAGGCTTACAGGGGGTCCATACAATGAGCAGTTCTTC
CASGSRLTGGPYNEQFF
>TRBV11-2|.|.|TRBJ2-7
TGTGCCAGCAGCTTTACAGGCAGCCACGAGCAGTACTTC
CASSFTGSHEQYF
>TRBV19|.|.|TRBJ1-4
TGTGCCAGTAGTATTCAGGGGAATGAAAAACTGTTTTTT
CASSIQGNEKLFF
>TRBV4-1|.|.|TRBJ1-1
TGCGCCAGCAGCCTAGCCCCCCGGAACACTGAAGCTTTCTTT
CASSLAPRNTEAFF
>TRBV3-1/TRBV3-2|.|.|TRBJ1-1
TGTGCCAGCAGCCAAGATAGTTCGACGCCTAGATCGAACACTGAAGCTTTCTTT
CASSQDSSTPRSNTEAFF
>TRBV29-1|TRBD1|.|TRBJ2-7
TGCAGCGTTGAAGAAGGGGGACAGGAGCAGTACTTC
CSVEEGGQEQYF
>TRBV15|.|.|TRBJ2-7
TGTGCCACCAGCAGCGACAGGGAGGTAAACGAGCAGTACTTC
CATSSDREVNEQYF
>TRBV20-1|.|.|TRBJ1-6
TGCAGTGCTAGTTCTTATAATTCACCCCTCCACTTT
CSASSYNSPLHF
>TRBV9|TRBD1|.|TRBJ2-7
TGTGCCAGCAGCGTCGGGCCGACAGGGAGTGGCGAGCAGTACTTC
CASSVGPTGSGEQYF
>TRBV6-7|.|.|TRBJ1-1
TGTGCCAGCAGTTATGGCGGGGCCACTGAAGCTTTCTTT
CASSYGGATEAFF
>TRBV20-1|.|.|TRBJ1-2
TGCAGTGCGAGTGGAGGGAAAGGCTACACCTTC
CSASGGKGYTF
>TRBV4-1|.|.|TRBJ1-1
TGCGCCAGCAGCCAAGATCTTGGGGGCCGGACGGGGAACACTGAAGCTTTCTTT
CASSQDLGGRTGNTEAFF
>TRBV27|TRBD1|few|TRBJ1-5
TGTGCCAGCAGTTCACAGGGGAGCAATCAGCCCCAGCATTTT
CASSSQGSNQPQHF
>TRBV3-1/TRBV3-2|TRBD2|once|TRBJ2-5
TGTGCCAGCAGCCAATCCCCGACTAGCACCCAAGAGACCCAGTACTTC
CASSQSPTSTQETQYF
>TRBV5-1|TRBD1|.|TRBJ1-1
TGCGCCAGCAGCGGACGGACAGGAGGTTCTGAAGCTTTCTTT
CASSGRTGGSEAFF
>TRBV2|TRBD1|few|TRBJ1-5
TGTGCCAGCACTCAGGGGGCCAATCAGCCCCAGCATTTT
CASTQGANQPQHF
>TRBV5-4|TRBD1|few|TRBJ2-7
TGTGCCAGCAGCTTAAAGGGGGACAGTCGGGAGCAGTACTTC
CASSLKGDSREQYF
>TRBV27|.|.|TRBJ1-2
TGTGCCAGCAGTTTTGAGGCGACTAACTATGGCTACACCTTC
CASSFEATNYGYTF
>TRBV5-1|TRBD1|.|TRBJ2-1
TGCGCCAGCAGGGGACAGGGGGCATCCAATGAGCAGTTCTTC
CASRGQGASNEQFF
>TRBV4-1|.|.|TRBJ1-1
TGCGCCAGCAGCCAAGATAGGGCAGGGGCTGAAGCTTTCTTT
CASSQDRAGAEAFF
>TRBV7-9|TRBD2|.|TRBJ2-1
TGTGCCAGCAGTCCAACTAGCGGGGGGGCCCCCTCCAATGAGCAGTTCTTC
CASSPTSGGAPSNEQFF
>TRBV19|.|.|TRBJ1-5
TGTGCCAGTAGTATAGTAGGGACCGCGGGGCAGCCCCAGCATTTT
CASSIVGTAGQPQHF
>TRBV7-9|.|.|TRBJ1-2
TGTGCCAGCACCATCAGTGAGGGCTATGGCTACACCTTC
CASTISEGYGYTF
>TRBV11-3|.|.|TRBJ1-6
TGTGCCAGCAGCTTTAACAGGGATTCACCCCTCCACTTT
CASSFNRDSPLHF
>TRBV10-3|.|.|TRBJ1-3
TGTGCCATCAGTGAGCGGGACATGGCCGGAAACACCATATATTTT
CAISERDMAGNTIYF
>TRBV12-3/TRBV12-4|.|.|TRBJ1-1
TGTGCCAGCAGCCGGGGTGAGAACACTGAAGCTTTCTTT
CASSRGENTEAFF
>TRBV7-2|.|many|TRBJ1-1
TGTGCCAGCAGCTCGCGAGTGGACACTGAAGCTTTCTTT
CASSSRVDTEAFF
>TRBV6-2/TRBV6-3|.|once|TRBJ1-6
TGTGCCAGCAGCCCCGCCCGGGGAGAGTGGGATACGTTCCACTTT
CASSPARGEWDTFHF
>TRBV27|.|.|TRBJ1-1
TGTGCCAGCAGTTCAGGGGTGTCGGGCACTGAAGCTTTCTTT
CASSSGVSGTEAFF
>TRBV13|.|once|TRBJ1-3
TGTGCCAGCAGCGTGAAGTTCGGGACACCCGGAAACACCATATATTTT
CASSVKFGTPGNTIYF
>TRBV7-2|TRBD1|.|TRBJ1-1
TGTGCCAGCAGCCTAGGACAGGGGAAACCGACGAACACTGAAGCTTTCTTT
CASSLGQGKPTNTEAFF
>TRBV6-2/TRBV6-3|TRBD1|.|TRBJ2-7
TGTGCCAGCAGTGGGGACAGAATCTACGAGCAGTACTTC
CASSGDRIYEQYF
>TRBV7-3|.|once|TRBJ1-1
TGTGCCAGCAGCTTATTAGGGGGGAACACTGAAGCTTTCTTT
CASSLLGGNTEAFF
>TRBV7-2|TRBD1|.|TRBJ1-3
TGTGCCAGCAGCTTAGTCACAGGGGGCTTTGGCAACACCATATATTTT
CASSLVTGGFGNTIYF
>TRBV11-2|.|.|TRBJ1-1
TGTGCCAGCAGTTCTGTTGGGGCAAGCACTGAAGCTTTCTTT
CASSSVGASTEAFF
>TRBV5-8|.|.|TRBJ2-1
TGTGCCAGCGGCTTAGGGCTAGCTGGCTACAATGAGCAGTTCTTC
CASGLGLAGYNEQFF
>TRBV6-5|.|once|TRBJ2-5
TGTGCCAGCAGACAACAGGGACGGGCCCAGTACTTC
CASRQQGRAQYF